There are many counts of the clone carrying this T cell receptor beta chain. This sample was included in a study of tumor-infiltrating lymphocytes in primary liver carcinoma. The germline V gene encodes CDR1 SGHVS and CDR2 FQNEAQ. The trim removed 5 bases at V and 3 bases at J, leaving 6 bases unmatched. This CDR3 has 15 residues. From unsorted bulk tissue weighing roughly 17-32 mg, DNA and RNA were co-extracted. Reverse transcription of 500 to 650 ng total RNA with a constant-region primer produced TCR beta cDNA. Generation of the TCR beta libraries relied on three nested multiplex PCR rounds using slightly modified ARM-PCR. The first two PCR rounds used TRBV1-TRBV30 forward primers with a C-beta reverse primer, roughly 10 cycles each. TCRdb re-called the multiplex PCR reads through MiXCR, storing one row per CDR3 protein. Among about 99,000 distinct CDR3 sequences listed, around 63% were seen once.

The V and J genes are TRBV7-8 and TRBJ1-4; 7 nucleotides line up with TRBD1. Material for sequencing was liver tumor tissue from sampling region 5. Subset of the sample: tumor region T5, tumor centre. The sequence was obtained from a woman aged 60-75 years with primary liver carcinoma and hepatitis B virus infection. The CDR3 DNA reads TGTGCCAGCAGCCGCCGACAGGGTTCTAATGAAAAACTGTTTTTT. Its translation is CASSRRQGSNEKLFF.